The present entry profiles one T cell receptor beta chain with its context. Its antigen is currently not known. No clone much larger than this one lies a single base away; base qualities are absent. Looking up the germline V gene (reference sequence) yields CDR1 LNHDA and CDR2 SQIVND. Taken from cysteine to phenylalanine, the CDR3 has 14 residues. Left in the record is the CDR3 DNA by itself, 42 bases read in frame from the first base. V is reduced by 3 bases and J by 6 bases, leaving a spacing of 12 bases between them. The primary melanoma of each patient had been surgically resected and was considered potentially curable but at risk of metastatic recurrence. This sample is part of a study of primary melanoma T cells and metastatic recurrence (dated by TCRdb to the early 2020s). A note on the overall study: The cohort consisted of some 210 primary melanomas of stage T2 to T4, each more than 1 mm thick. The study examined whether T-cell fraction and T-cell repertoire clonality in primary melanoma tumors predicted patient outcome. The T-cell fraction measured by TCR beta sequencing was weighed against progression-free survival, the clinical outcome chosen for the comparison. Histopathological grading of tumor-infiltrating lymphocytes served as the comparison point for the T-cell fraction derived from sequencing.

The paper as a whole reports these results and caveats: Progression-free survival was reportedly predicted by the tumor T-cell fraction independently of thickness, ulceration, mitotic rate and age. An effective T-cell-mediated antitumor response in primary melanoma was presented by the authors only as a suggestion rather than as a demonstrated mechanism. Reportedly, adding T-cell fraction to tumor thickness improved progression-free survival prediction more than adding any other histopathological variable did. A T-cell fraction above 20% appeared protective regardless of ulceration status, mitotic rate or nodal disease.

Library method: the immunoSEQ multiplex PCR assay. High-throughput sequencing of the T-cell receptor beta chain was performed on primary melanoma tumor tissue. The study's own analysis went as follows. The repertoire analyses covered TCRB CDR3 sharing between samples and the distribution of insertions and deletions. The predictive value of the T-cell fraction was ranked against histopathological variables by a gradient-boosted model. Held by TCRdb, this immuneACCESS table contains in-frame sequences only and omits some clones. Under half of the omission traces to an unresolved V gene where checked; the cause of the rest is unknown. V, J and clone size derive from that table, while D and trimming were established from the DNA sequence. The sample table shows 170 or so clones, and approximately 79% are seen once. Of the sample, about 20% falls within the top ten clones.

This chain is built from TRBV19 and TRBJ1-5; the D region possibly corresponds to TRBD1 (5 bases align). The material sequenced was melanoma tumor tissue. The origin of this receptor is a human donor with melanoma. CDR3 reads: CASSIGRDGQPQHF. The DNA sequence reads TGTGCCAGTAGTATCGGCAGGGATGGTCAGCCCCAGCATTTT. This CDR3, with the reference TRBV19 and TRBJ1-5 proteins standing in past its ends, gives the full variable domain DGGITQSPKYLFRKEGQNVTLSCEQNLNHDAMYWYRQDPGQGLRLIYYSQIVNDFQKGDIAEGYSVSREKKESFPLTVTSAQKNPTAFYLCASSIGRDGQPQHFGDGTRLSIL.